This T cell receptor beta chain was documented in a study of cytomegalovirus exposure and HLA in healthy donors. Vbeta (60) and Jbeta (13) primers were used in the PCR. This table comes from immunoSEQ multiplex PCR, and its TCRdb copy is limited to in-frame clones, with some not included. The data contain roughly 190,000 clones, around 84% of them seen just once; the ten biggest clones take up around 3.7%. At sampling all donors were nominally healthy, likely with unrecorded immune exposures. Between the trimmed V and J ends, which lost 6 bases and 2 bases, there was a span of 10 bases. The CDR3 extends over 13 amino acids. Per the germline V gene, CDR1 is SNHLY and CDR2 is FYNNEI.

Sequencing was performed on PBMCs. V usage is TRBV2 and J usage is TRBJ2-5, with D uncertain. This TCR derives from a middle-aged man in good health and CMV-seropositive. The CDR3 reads CASRARLQETQYF. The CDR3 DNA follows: TGTGCCAGCAGAGCCCGTCTGCAAGAGACCCAGTACTTC.